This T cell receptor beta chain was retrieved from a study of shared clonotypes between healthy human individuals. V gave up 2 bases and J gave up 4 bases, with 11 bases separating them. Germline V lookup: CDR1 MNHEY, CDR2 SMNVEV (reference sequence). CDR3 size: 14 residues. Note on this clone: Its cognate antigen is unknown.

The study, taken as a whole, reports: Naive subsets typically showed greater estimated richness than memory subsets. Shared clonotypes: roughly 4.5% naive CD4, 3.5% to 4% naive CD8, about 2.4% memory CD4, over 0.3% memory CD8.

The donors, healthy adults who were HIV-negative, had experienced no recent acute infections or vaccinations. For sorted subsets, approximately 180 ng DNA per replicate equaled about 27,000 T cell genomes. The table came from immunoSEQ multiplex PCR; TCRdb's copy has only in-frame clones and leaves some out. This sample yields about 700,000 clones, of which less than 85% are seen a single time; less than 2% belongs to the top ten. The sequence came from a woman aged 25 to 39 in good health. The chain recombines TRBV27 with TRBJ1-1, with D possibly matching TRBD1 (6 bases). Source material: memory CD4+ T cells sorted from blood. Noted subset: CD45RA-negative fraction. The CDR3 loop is CASSLEGGGTEAFF. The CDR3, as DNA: TGTGCCAGCAGTTTAGAGGGAGGGGGCACTGAAGCTTTCTTT.